This TCR beta chain stems from a study of blood T cell repertoires in COVID-19 (dated by TCRdb to the early 2020s). For context, the study as a whole: Samples from collaborators originated in the United States, Italy and Spain and spanned both the acute and convalescent phases of COVID-19. The prospective study material was composed of cDNA or gDNA derived from T cells, B-cell-depleted T cells, or PBMCs. Subjects who had been exposed to COVID-19, were actively infected with it, or had recovered from it provided the deeply sampled blood TCRbeta repertoires that made up the dataset. The repertoires were made available in a free public database intended to serve as a resource for research on the immune response to SARS-CoV-2. Samples were obtained from the ongoing ImmuneRACE study (first 160 participants) and from roughly 1,300 subjects provided by 6 global collaborators. Sample metadata almost always included a de-identified subject ID, COVID-19 status, age in years and sex. HLA class I and class II types, where available, came from metadata supplied by the sample provider rather than from assay-based typing.

Overall study outcomes, separate from this receptor: How much clinical and demographic metadata was included differed by source and by participant, and the metadata was provided uncurated.

After removal of 0 bases from V and 5 bases from J, the junction retains 0 bases not matched to a gene. CDR1 and CDR2 (SEHNR, FQNEAQ) derive from the germline V gene (reference sequence). The cysteine opens and the phenylalanine closes a CDR3 of 14 amino acids. The sequence is cut down to CDR3 DNA, 42 bases in frame from base 1. Whole blood was collected in K2EDTA tubes by collaborating institutions according to the institutions' own protocols. For TCRbeta analysis, collaborators shipped samples as frozen whole blood, isolated PBMCs, or DNA extracted from either of those sample types. TCRbeta CDR3 regions were amplified from genomic DNA by means of the immunoSEQ Assay, a bias-controlled multiplex PCR. Turning to the authors' computational methods: The number of nucleated cells in each sample was estimated from the amplification of reference gene primers within the assay. To quantify the absolute abundance of each unique TCRbeta CDR3 rearrangement, sequence reads were collapsed and filtered. For each sample, productive Simpson clonality was calculated as the square root of Simpson's diversity index across productive rearrangements. The immuneACCESS repertoire file appears here via TCRdb, limited to in-frame rearrangements. These files lack a portion of the clones; in checked studies, under half of the deficit traces to unresolved V genes, and the cause of the others is not known. That table supplies the V and J calls and clone size; D and trimming were determined from the DNA. The sample table holds fewer than 250,000 clones, of which 70% to 90% were seen once. The ten largest make up 8.5% to 12% of the sample.

Comments on this clone: The antigen it binds to is not known. Base qualities are not provided; no much larger clone lies one nucleotide away.

The sequence came from a woman of 80 years or more with acute or convalescent COVID-19. Sequenced: peripheral blood. The chain is assembled from TRBV7-9 and TRBJ1-1; TRBD1 matches 10 bases in the middle. Here is the DNA: TGTGCCAGCAGCTTAGCGGACAGGGGGACTGAAGCTTTCTTT. It is translated as CASSLADRGTEAFF. The full variable domain, completed from the reference TRBV7-9 and TRBJ1-1 proteins outside the CDR3, reads DTGVSQNPRHKITKRGQNVTFRCDPISEHNRLYWYRQTLGQGPEFLTYFQNEAQLEKSRLLSDRFSAERPKGSFSTLEIQRTEQGDSAMYLCASSLADRGTEAFFGQGTRLTVV.